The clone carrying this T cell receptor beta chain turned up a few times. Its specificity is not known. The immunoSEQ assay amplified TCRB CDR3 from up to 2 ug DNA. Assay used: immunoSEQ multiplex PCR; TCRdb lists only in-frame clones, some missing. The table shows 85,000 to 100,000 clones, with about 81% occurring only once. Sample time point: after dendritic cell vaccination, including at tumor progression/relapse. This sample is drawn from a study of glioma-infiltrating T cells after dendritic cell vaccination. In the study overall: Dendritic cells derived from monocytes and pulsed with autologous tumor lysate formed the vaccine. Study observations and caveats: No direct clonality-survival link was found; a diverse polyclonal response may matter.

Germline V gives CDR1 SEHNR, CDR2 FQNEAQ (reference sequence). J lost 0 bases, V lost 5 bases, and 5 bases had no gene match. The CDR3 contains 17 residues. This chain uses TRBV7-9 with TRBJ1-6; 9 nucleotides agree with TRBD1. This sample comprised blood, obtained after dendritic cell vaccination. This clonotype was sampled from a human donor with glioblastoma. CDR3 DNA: TGTGCCAGCAGCACCGACAGGGGGAGCTCCTATAATTCACCCCTCCACTTT. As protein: CASSTDRGSSYNSPLHF.